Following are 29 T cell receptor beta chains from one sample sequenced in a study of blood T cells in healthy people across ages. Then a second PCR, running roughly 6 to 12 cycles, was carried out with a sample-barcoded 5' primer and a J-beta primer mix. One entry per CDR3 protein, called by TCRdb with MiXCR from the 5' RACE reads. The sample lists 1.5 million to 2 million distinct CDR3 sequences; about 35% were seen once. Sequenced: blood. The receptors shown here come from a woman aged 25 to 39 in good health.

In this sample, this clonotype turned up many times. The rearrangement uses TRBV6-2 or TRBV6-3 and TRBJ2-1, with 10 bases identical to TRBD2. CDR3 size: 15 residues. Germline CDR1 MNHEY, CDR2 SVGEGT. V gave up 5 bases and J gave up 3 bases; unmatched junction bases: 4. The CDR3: CASSRTSGDYNEQFF. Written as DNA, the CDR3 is TGTGCCAGCAGTCGTACTAGCGGGGACTACAATGAGCAGTTCTTC.

The CDR3 nucleotides read TGCAGTGCTAGAGATGGGTCAACTAATGAAAAACTGTTTTTT. Translation gives CSARDGSTNEKLFF. V is TRBV20-1 and J is TRBJ1-4, with D unclear. Looked up from germline, CDR1 is DFQATT and CDR2 is SNEGSKA (reference sequence). The CDR3 has 14 amino acids. Trimming removed 0 bases at V and 0 bases at J, with 5 bases between.

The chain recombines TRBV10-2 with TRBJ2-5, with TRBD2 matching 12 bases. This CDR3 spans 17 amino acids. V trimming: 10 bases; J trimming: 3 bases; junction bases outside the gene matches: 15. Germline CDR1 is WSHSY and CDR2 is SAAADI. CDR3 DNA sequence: TGCGCCACCAAGAGGACTAGCGGGAAGGTTTGGAAAGAGACCCAGTACTTC. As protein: CATKRTSGKVWKETQYF.

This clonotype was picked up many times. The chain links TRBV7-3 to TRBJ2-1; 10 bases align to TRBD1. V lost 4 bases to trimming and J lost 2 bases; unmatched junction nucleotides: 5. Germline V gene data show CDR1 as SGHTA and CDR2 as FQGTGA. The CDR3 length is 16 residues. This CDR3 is CASSSAGTGAYNEQFF. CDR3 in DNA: TGTGCCAGCAGCTCAGCCGGGACAGGGGCCTACAATGAGCAGTTCTTC. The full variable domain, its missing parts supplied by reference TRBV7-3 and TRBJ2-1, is GAGVSQTPSNKVTEKGKYVELRCDPISGHTALYWYRQSLGQGPEFLIYFQGTGAADDSGLPNDRFFAVRPEGSVSTLKIQRTERGDSAVYLCASSSAGTGAYNEQFFGPGTRLTVL.

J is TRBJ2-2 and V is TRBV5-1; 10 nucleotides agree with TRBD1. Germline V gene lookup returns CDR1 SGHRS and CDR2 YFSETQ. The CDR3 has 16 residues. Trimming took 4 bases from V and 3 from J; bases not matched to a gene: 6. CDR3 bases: TGCGCCAGCAGCGTGCCGGGACAGGGGTACACCGGGGAGCTGTTTTTT. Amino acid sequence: CASSVPGQGYTGELFF.

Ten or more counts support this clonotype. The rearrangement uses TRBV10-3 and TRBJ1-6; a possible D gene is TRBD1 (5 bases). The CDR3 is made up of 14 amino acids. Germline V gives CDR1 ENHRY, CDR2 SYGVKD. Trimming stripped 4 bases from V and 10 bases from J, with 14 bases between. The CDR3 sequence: CAISGAGQGSPLHF. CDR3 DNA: TGTGCCATCAGTGGGGCAGGGCAAGGGTCACCCCTCCACTTT.

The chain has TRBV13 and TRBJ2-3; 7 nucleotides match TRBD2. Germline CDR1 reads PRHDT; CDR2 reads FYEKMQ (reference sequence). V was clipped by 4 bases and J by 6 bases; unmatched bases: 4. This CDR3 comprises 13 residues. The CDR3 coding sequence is TGTGCCAGCAGCTCCGGGACTATCGATACGCAGTATTTT. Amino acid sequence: CASSSGTIDTQYF.

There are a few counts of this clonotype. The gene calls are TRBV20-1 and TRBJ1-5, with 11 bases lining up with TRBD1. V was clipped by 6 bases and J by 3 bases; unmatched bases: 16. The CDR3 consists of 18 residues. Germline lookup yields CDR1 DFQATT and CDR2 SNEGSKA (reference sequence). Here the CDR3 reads CSAILQGTGGFYNQPQHF. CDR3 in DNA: TGCAGTGCCATCTTACAAGGGACAGGGGGTTTCTACAATCAGCCCCAGCATTTT.

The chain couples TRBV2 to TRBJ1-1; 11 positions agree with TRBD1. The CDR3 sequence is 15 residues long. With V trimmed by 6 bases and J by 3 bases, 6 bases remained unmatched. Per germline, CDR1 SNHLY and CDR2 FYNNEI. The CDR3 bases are TGTGCCAGCAGCGGGACAGGGGGGCCGGACACTGAAGCTTTCTTT. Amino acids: CASSGTGGPDTEAFF. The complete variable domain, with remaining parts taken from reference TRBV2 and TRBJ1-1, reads EPEVTQTPSHQVTQMGQEVILRCVPISNHLYFYWYRQILGQKVEFLVSFYNNEISEKSEIFDDQFSVERPDGSNFTLKIRSTKLEDSAMYFCASSGTGGPDTEAFFGQGTRLTVV.

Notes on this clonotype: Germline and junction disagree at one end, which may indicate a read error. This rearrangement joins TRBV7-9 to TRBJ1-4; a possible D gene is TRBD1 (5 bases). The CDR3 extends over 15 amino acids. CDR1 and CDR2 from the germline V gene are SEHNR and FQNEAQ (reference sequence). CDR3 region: CAGSLDAGAREKLFF. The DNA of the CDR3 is TGTGCCGGCAGCTTAGACGCTGGGGCTCGGGAAAAACTGTTTTTT.

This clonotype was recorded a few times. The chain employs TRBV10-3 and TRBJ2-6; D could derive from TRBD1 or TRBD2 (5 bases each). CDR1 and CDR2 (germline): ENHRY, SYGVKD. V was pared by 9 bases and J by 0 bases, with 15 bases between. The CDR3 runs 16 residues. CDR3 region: CAIARDGGSGANVLTF. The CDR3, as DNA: TGTGCCATAGCCAGGGACGGCGGCTCTGGGGCCAACGTCCTGACTTTC.

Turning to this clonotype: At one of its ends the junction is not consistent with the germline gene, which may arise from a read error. This CDR3 reads CAGSDQDMAYEQYF. The CDR3, as DNA: TGCGCCGGCAGCGATCAAGACATGGCCTACGAGCAGTACTTC. The J gene is TRBJ2-7, the V gene TRBV5-1; D remains ambiguous. The germline CDR1 and CDR2 sequences are SGHRS and YFSETQ. There are 14 residues in the CDR3.

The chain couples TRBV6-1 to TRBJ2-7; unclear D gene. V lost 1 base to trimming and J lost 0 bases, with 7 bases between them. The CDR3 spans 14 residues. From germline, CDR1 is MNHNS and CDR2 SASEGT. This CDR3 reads CASSEVGNSYEQYF. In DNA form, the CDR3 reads TGTGCCAGCAGTGAAGTTGGCAACTCCTACGAGCAGTACTTC.

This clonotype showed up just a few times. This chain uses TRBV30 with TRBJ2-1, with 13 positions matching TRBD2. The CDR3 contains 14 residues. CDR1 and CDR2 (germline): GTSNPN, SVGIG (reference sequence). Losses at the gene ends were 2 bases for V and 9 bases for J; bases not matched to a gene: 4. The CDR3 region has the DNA TGTGCCTGGAGTTCCGGGACTAGCGGGACTGAGCAGTTCTTC. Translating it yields CAWSSGTSGTEQFF.

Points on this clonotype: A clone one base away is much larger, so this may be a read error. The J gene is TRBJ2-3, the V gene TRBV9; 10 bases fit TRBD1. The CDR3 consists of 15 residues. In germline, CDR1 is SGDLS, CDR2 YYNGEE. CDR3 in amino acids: CTSSLGQGVSDTQYF. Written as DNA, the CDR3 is TGTACCAGCAGCCTAGGACAGGGGGTATCAGATACGCAGTATTTT.

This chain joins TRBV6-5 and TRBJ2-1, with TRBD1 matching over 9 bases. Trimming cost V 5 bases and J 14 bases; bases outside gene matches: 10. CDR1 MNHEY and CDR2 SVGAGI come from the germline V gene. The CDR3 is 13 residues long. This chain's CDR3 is CASSRTGALKEFF. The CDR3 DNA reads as TGTGCCAGCAGTCGGACAGGGGCCTTAAAGGAGTTCTTC.

In nucleotides, the CDR3 is TGTGCCAGCAGCCTTTATTCGGACAGAACTGAAGCTTTCTTT. Residues: CASSLYSDRTEAFF. The chain joins TRBV7-2 to TRBJ1-1; D possibly corresponds to TRBD1 (6 bases). The germline CDR1 and CDR2 sequences are SGHTA and FQGNSA. Trimming removed 5 bases from V and 5 bases from J, with 15 bases in between. CDR3 length: 14 amino acids.

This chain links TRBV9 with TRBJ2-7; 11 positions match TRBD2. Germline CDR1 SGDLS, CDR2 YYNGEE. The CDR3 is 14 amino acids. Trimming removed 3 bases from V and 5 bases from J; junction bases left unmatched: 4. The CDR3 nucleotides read TGTGCCAGCAGCGCACTAGCGGGAGAACACGAGCAGTACTTC. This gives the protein CASSALAGEHEQYF.

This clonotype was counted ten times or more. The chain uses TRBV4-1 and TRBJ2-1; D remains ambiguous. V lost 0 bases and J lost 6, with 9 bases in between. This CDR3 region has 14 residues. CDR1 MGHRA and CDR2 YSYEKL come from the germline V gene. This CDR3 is CASSQESMGNEQFF. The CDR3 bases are TGCGCCAGCAGCCAAGAGAGTATGGGCAATGAGCAGTTCTTC.

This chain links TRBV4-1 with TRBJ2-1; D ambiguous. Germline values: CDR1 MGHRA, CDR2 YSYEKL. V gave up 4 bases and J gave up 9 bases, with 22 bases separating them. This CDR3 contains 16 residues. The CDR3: CASSRRSDDGVPEQFF. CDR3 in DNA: TGCGCCAGCAGCCGTCGATCGGACGATGGGGTCCCTGAGCAGTTCTTC.

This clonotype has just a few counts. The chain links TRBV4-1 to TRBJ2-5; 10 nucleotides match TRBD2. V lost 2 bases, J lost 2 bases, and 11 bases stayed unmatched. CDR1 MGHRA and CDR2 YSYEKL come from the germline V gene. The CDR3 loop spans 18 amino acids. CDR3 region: CASSQRIAGGPQQETQYF. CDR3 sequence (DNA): TGCGCCAGCAGCCAACGGATAGCGGGGGGTCCTCAACAAGAGACCCAGTACTTC.

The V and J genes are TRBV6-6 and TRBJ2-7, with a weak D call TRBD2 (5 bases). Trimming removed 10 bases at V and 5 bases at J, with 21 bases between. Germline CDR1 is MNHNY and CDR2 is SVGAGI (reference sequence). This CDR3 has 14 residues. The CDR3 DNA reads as TGTGCCACCACCCCGGAACGGGTAGCGCACGAGCAGTACTTC. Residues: CATTPERVAHEQYF.

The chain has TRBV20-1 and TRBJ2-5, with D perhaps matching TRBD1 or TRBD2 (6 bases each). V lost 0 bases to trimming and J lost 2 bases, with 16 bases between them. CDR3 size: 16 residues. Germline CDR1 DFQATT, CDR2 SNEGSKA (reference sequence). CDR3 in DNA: TGCAGTGCTAGAGATCATGTGGGGGGCTTACAAGAGACCCAGTACTTC. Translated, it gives CSARDHVGGLQETQYF.

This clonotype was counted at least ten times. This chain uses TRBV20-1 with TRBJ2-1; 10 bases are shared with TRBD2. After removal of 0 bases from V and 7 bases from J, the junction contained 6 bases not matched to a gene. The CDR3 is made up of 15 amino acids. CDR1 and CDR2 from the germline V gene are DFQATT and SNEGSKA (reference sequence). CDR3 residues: CSAREASGRGNEQFF. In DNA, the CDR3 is TGCAGTGCTAGAGAGGCTAGCGGGAGAGGAAATGAGCAGTTCTTC.

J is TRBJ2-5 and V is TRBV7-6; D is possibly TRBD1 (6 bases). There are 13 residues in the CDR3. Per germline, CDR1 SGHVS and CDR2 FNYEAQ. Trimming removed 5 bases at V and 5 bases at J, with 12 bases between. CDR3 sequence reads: CASSGVGGETQYF. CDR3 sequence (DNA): TGTGCCAGCAGCGGTGTAGGGGGTGAGACCCAGTACTTC.

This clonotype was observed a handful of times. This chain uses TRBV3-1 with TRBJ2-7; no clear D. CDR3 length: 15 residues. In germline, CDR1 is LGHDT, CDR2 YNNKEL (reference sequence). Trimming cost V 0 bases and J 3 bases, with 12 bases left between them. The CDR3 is CASSQESGAIYEQYF. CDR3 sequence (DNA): TGTGCCAGCAGCCAAGAATCAGGTGCGATCTACGAGCAGTACTTC.

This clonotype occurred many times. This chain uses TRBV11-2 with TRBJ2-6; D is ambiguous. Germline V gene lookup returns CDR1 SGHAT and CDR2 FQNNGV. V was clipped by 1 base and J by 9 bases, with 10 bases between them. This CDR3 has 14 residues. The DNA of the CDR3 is TGTGCCAGCAGCTTAGTCGGTCAGATCAACGTCCTGACTTTC. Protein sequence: CASSLVGQINVLTF.

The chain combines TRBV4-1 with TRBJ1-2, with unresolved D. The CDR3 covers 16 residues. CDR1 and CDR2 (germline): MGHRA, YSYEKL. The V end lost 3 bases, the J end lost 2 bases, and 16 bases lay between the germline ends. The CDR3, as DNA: TGCGCCAGCAGCCATCACGGACCGCTACTAAACTATGGCTACACCTTC. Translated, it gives CASSHHGPLLNYGYTF.

The CDR3 region is CASSEFEGGHGYTF. The CDR3 DNA reads as TGTGCCAGCAGTGAATTCGAGGGGGGCCATGGCTACACCTTC. The gene calls are TRBV25-1 and TRBJ1-2; D is perhaps TRBD1 (6 bases). V lost 1 base and J 6 bases, leaving 12 bases between the germline ends. This CDR3 is built from 14 residues. CDR1 MGHDK and CDR2 SYGVNS come from the germline V gene.